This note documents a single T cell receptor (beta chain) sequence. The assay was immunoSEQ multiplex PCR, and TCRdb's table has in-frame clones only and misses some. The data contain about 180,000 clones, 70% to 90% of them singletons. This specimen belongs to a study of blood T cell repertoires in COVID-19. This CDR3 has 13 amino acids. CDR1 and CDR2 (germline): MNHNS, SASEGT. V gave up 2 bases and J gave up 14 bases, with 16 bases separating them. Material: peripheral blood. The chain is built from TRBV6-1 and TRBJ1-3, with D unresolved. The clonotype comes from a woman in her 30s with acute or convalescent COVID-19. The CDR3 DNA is TGTGCCAGCAGTGAATCAGGACTCGTTAGCCTATATTTT. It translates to CASSESGLVSLYF.